This T cell receptor beta chain was documented in a study of vaccination and CD4 T cells after COVID-19. Whole-study context: The makeup of the convalescents was six males and four females, two of them Hispanic. Every participant had a vaccine, which was either BNT162b2 or mRNA-1273, given in two doses.

Time point given: late sampling 161 to 241 days after vaccination in a few convalescent patients. March to December 2020 was the span of positive PCR dates, which predated US Alpha, Beta and Delta variants. This clonotype was seen a few times. MiXCR, applied by TCRdb to the PCR reads, yields one record per CDR3 protein. The table includes 30,000 to 40,000 distinct CDR3 sequences, 35% to 40% detected once. Per the germline V gene, CDR1 is LNHDA and CDR2 is SQIVND (reference sequence). The CDR3 is made up of 14 amino acids. Trimming cost V 5 bases and J 5 bases; bases outside gene matches: 5. The starting material was CD4+ T cells from blood, obtained about 7 months after SARS-CoV-2 vaccination. The chain uses TRBV19 and TRBJ2-5; TRBD1 matches 10 bases. The TCR was taken from a human donor who had recovered from COVID-19. CDR3 in amino acids: CASSGTGVGETQYF. The CDR3 coding sequence is TGTGCCAGTAGTGGGACAGGGGTCGGCGAGACCCAGTACTTC.